One and the same sample provided the 21 T cell receptor beta chains below, sequenced in a study of beta chain features in type 1 diabetes. Every isolated RNA sample was fully reverse transcribed, so sequencing captured expressed TCRB transcripts. Profiling relied on immunoSEQ multiplex PCR, and the TCRdb table lists in-frame clones only, not all of them. This repertoire shows around 160,000 clones, roughly 59% found once; its top ten account for approximately 0.09%. The antigens these receptors bind are not known. General study results and limits: TCRB CDR3s from Type 1 diabetes patients were moderately but significantly shorter in all four CD4+ subsets.

The sample was naive CD4+ T cells from blood. The receptor source for this set is a man aged 25 to 45 with type 1 diabetes.

The gene calls are TRBV5-4 and TRBJ2-3; D ambiguous. Looked up from germline, CDR1 is SGHNT and CDR2 is YYREEE (reference sequence). The CDR3 spans 13 residues. V lost 0 bases and J 2 bases, leaving 4 bases between the germline ends. The DNA for the CDR3 is TGTGCCAGCAGCTTGGAGGCCACAGATACGCAGTATTTT. Translated, it gives CASSLEATDTQYF.

Written as DNA, the CDR3 is TGTGCCAGCAGCGAGGACATGGGTTTGCTGTTTTTT. The encoded protein is CASSEDMGLLFF. The chain joins TRBV9 to TRBJ2-2, with a possible D match to TRBD1 (5 bases). V was cut by 3 bases and J by 13 bases, with 13 bases left in between. Germline loops: CDR1 SGDLS, CDR2 YYNGEE. The CDR3 contains 12 residues.

V is TRBV4-1 and J is TRBJ2-3; D uncertain. Germline V CDR1 and CDR2: MGHRA, YSYEKL. V shed 3 bases and J shed 0 bases, with 4 bases lying between them. The CDR3 covers 13 residues. CDR3 residues: CASSHPSTDTQYF. Here the CDR3 DNA reads TGCGCCAGCAGCCATCCTAGCACAGATACGCAGTATTTT.

CDR3 loop: CSVGGVTEAFF. In DNA, the CDR3 is TGCAGCGTTGGTGGGGTTACTGAAGCTTTCTTT. V is TRBV29-1 and J is TRBJ1-1; unclear D gene. Per germline, CDR1 SQVTM and CDR2 ANQGSEA. Trimming removed 4 bases at V and 5 bases at J, with 8 bases between. The CDR3 consists of 11 residues.

This clone was counted a few times. This rearrangement joins TRBV9 to TRBJ2-3; D is ambiguous. The CDR3 covers 15 residues. CDR1 and CDR2 from the germline V gene are SGDLS and YYNGEE. V was trimmed by 2 bases and J by 2 bases, leaving 12 bases between them. CDR3 residues: CASSVGYLATDTQYF. The CDR3, as DNA: TGTGCCAGCAGCGTCGGATACTTAGCCACAGATACGCAGTATTTT.

This clone was picked up a small number of times. The chain combines TRBV7-9 with TRBJ1-6; 9 bases align to TRBD1. V shed 5 bases, J shed 6 bases, and the junction held 8 bases outside the gene matches. CDR3 length: 16 amino acids. Germline CDR1 is SEHNR and CDR2 is FQNEAQ (reference sequence). The DNA of the CDR3 is TGTGCCAGCAGCGTGCCCGGGACAGGGACTAATTCACCCCTCCACTTT. Its protein is CASSVPGTGTNSPLHF.

The chain uses TRBV11-2 and TRBJ1-3; D is undetermined. The V end was cut by 9 bases, the J end by 0 bases, with 12 bases between. The germline V gene has CDR1 SGHAT and CDR2 FQNNGV. The CDR3 sequence is 14 residues long. CDR3 sequence (DNA): TGTGCCAGTAAGAGCCGGAGCTCTGGAAACACCATATATTTT. The encoded protein is CASKSRSSGNTIYF.

The chain employs TRBV27 and TRBJ2-5; TRBD1 matches 7 bases. The V and J ends lost 0 bases and 2 bases, in that order; junction bases with no gene match: 3. Germline V gene data show CDR1 as MNHEY and CDR2 as SMNVEV (reference sequence). This CDR3 comprises 15 residues. The CDR3: CASSLSGQLQETQYF. For the CDR3, the DNA is TGTGCCAGCAGTTTATCGGGACAGCTTCAAGAGACCCAGTACTTC.

On this clone: The same CDR3 is also encoded by other DNA sequences in this sample. The chain is built from TRBV20-1 and TRBJ1-1; D remains ambiguous. The CDR3 totals 11 residues. The germline V and J ends were trimmed by 6 bases and 0 bases, with 5 bases remaining between them. Per the germline V gene, CDR1 is DFQATT and CDR2 is SNEGSKA (reference sequence). CDR3 nucleotides: TGCAGTGCCCCGATGAACACTGAAGCTTTCTTT. This encodes CSAPMNTEAFF.

This chain links TRBV7-2 with TRBJ1-6; D call uncertain. The CDR3 loop spans 12 amino acids. CDR1 and CDR2 from the germline V gene are SGHTA and FQGNSA. Trimming removed 3 bases from V and 9 bases from J, with 6 bases in between. DNA of the CDR3: TGTGCCAGCAGCTTGACCTTTTCACCCCTCCACTTT. Translated, it gives CASSLTFSPLHF.

Here the CDR3 reads CSVEIGAITEAFF. The DNA for the CDR3 is TGCAGCGTTGAAATCGGTGCGATCACTGAAGCTTTCTTT. This chain joins TRBV29-1 and TRBJ1-1; the D is unclear. This CDR3 has 13 amino acids. Trimming cost V 2 bases and J 4 bases, with 11 bases left between them. The V gene's germline CDR1 is SQVTM and CDR2 ANQGSEA.

The V gene is TRBV30, the J gene TRBJ2-3; 9 nucleotides agree with TRBD2. J lost 3 bases, V lost 2 bases, and 12 bases had no gene match. Per the germline V gene, CDR1 is GTSNPN and CDR2 is SVGIG (reference sequence). CDR3 length: 17 residues. In DNA, the CDR3 is TGTGCCTGGAGTTACCAAAGGACTAGCGACCGTACAGATACGCAGTATTTT. Its protein product is CAWSYQRTSDRTDTQYF.

This clone has only one observation. The V call is TRBV4-3, the J call TRBJ2-7; D could derive from TRBD1 or TRBD2 (6 bases each). CDR3 length: 16 amino acids. In germline, CDR1 is LGHNA, CDR2 YSLEER. V dropped 1 base and J dropped 3 bases, with 16 bases sitting between them. CDR3 loop: CASSQAEGGRNYEQYF. The CDR3 DNA reads as TGCGCCAGCAGCCAAGCCGAGGGGGGCAGGAACTACGAGCAGTACTTC.

Comments on this clone: A junction end diverges from the germline sequence, so it may reflect a read error. The V gene is TRBV2, the J gene TRBJ1-2; no clear D gene. The CDR3 is made up of 13 amino acids. CDR1 and CDR2 (germline): SNHLY, FYNNEI. The CDR3 DNA reads TGTGCCAGCAGAGAAGACGGATCCTATGGCTACACCTTC. Its protein product is CASREDGSYGYTF.

The rearrangement uses TRBV29-1 and TRBJ2-3, with D unclear. The CDR3 totals 12 residues. The germline V and J ends were trimmed by 8 bases and 2 bases, with 11 bases remaining between them. Germline CDR1 and CDR2: SQVTM and ANQGSEA. Written as DNA, the CDR3 is TGCAGCCTTACCACTGCCACAGATACGCAGTATTTT. Its protein is CSLTTATDTQYF.

This clone came up a few times. The chain uses TRBV29-1 and TRBJ2-3, with TRBD1 matching 8 bases. V was pared by 4 bases and J by 4 bases, with 4 bases of the junction left unmatched. From germline, CDR1 is SQVTM and CDR2 ANQGSEA. The CDR3 runs to 13 residues. CDR3 residues: CSVGTGRADTQYF. Here the CDR3 DNA reads TGCAGCGTTGGGACAGGGCGGGCAGATACGCAGTATTTT.

The chain uses TRBV4-3 and TRBJ2-5, with TRBD2 matching 10 bases. The CDR3 covers 15 residues. Germline V gene data show CDR1 as LGHNA and CDR2 as YSLEER. V gave up 4 bases and J gave up 4 bases; unmatched junction bases: 6. CDR3 nucleotide sequence: TGCGCCAGCAGCCCTAGCGGGGGAGGTGGAGAGACCCAGTACTTC. Translating gives CASSPSGGGGETQYF.

The genes are TRBV27 and TRBJ1-2, with 7 bases lining up with TRBD1. CDR1 and CDR2 from the germline V gene are MNHEY and SMNVEV (reference sequence). J lost 4 bases, V lost 11 bases, and 7 bases had no gene match. The CDR3 runs 12 residues. The CDR3 bases are TGTGCCGCCGGACAGGTCCCCTATGGCTACACCTTC. This sequence encodes CAAGQVPYGYTF.

The sample holds one count of this clone. The V and J genes are TRBV29-1 and TRBJ2-7; a weak D match, TRBD2 (6 bases). CDR3 length equals 13 residues. Germline values: CDR1 SQVTM, CDR2 ANQGSEA. Trimming removed 5 bases from V and 3 bases from J, with 14 bases in between. In DNA, the CDR3 is TGCAGCGTTCGGGCTAGCGTGTACTACGAGCAGTACTTC. It codes for CSVRASVYYEQYF.

This rearrangement joins TRBV29-1 to TRBJ2-7, with TRBD1 as a possible D gene (5 bases). The germline V gene has CDR1 SQVTM and CDR2 ANQGSEA. The CDR3 totals 13 residues. Trimming removed 6 bases at V and 2 bases at J, with 14 bases between. As DNA, the CDR3 is TGCAGCGTCCGAAGTCAGGGTCCCTACGAGCAGTACTTC. This gives the protein CSVRSQGPYEQYF.

V usage is TRBV30 and J usage is TRBJ2-7; D possibly corresponds to TRBD2 (5 bases). There are 12 residues in the CDR3. Between the trimmed V and J ends, which lost 4 bases and 7 bases, there was a span of 14 bases. The germline CDR1 and CDR2 sequences are GTSNPN and SVGIG (reference sequence). In nucleotides, the CDR3 is TGTGCCTGGACCTTCCTCCCGGGGGAGCAGTACTTC. Its protein product is CAWTFLPGEQYF.